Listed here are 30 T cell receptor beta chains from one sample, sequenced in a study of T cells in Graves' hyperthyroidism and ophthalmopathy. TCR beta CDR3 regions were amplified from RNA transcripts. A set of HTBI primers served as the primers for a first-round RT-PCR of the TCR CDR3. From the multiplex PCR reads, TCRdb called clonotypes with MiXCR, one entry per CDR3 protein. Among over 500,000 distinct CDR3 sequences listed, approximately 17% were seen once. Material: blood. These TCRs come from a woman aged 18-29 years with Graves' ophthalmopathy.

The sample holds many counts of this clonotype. Written as DNA, the CDR3 is TGTGCCAGCAGCCGTGACGTAGCCTACGAGCAGTACTTC. This sequence encodes CASSRDVAYEQYF. The V call is TRBV5-5, the J call TRBJ2-7; D is uncertain. Germline V gene sequence: CDR1 SGHKS, CDR2 YYEKEE (reference sequence). The V end was cut by 4 bases, the J end by 2 bases, with 10 bases between. The CDR3 is made up of 13 amino acids.

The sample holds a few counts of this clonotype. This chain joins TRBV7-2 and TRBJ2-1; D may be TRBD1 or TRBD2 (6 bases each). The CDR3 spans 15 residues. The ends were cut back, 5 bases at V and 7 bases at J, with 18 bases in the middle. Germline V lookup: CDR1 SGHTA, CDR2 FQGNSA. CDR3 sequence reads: CASSKILGGRNEQFF. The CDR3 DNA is TGTGCCAGCAGCAAAATCCTAGGGGGGAGAAATGAGCAGTTCTTC. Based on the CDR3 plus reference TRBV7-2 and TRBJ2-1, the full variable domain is GAGVSQSPSNKVTEKGKDVELRCDPISGHTALYWYRQSLGQGLEFLIYFQGNSAPDKSGLPSDRFSAERTGGSVSTLTIQRTQQEDSAVYLCASSKILGGRNEQFFGPGTRLTVL.

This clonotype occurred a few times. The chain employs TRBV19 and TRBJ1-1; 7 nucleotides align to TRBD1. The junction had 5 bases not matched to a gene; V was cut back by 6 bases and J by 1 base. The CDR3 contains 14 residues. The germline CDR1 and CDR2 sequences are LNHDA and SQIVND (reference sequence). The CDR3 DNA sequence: TGTGCCAGTAGCCCACAGGGGCAGAACACTGAAGCTTTCTTT. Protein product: CASSPQGQNTEAFF.

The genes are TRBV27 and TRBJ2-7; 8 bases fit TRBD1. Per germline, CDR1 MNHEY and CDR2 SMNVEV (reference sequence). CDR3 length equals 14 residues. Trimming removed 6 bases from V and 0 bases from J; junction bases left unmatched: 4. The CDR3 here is CASRGQESSYEQYF. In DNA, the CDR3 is TGTGCCAGCAGGGGACAGGAGAGCTCCTACGAGCAGTACTTC.

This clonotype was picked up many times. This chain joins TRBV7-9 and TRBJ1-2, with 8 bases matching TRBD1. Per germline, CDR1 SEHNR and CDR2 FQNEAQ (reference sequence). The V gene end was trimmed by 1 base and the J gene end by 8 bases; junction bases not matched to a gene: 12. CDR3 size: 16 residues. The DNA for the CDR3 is TGTGCCAGCAGCTTAGGTCCCCACGGACAGGGAGACGGCTACACCTTC. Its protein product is CASSLGPHGQGDGYTF.

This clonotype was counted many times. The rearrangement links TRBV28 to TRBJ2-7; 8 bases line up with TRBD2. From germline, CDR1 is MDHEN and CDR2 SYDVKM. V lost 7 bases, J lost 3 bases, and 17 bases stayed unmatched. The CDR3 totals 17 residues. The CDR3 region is CASTSLTGGPVSYEQYF. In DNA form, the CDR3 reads TGTGCCAGCACCTCCCTAACGGGAGGGCCAGTTAGCTACGAGCAGTACTTC. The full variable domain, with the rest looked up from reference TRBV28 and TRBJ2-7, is DVKVTQSSRYLVKRTGEKVFLECVQDMDHENMFWYRQDPGLGLRLIYFSYDVKMKEKGDIPEGYSVSREKKERFSLILESASTNQTSMYLCASTSLTGGPVSYEQYFGPGTRLTVT.

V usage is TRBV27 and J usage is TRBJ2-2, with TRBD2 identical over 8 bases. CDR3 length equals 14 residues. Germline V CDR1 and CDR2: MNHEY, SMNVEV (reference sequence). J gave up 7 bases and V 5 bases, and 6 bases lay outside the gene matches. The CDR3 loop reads CASSPGLGDGELFF. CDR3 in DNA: TGTGCCAGCAGTCCGGGACTAGGGGACGGGGAGCTGTTTTTT.

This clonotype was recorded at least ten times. The CDR3 loop is CASSHSGQVEQFF. The DNA for the CDR3 is TGTGCCAGCAGCCACAGTGGGCAGGTTGAGCAGTTCTTC. V usage is TRBV5-5 and J usage is TRBJ2-1; D remains ambiguous. This CDR3 is 13 amino acids long. Germline-derived CDR1 and CDR2 are SGHKS and YYEKEE (reference sequence). The V end lost 4 bases, the J end lost 9 bases, and 14 bases lay between the germline ends.

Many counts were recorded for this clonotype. The CDR3 sequence: CASSSQWTGTYEQYF. As DNA, the CDR3 is TGTGCCAGCAGCTCTCAATGGACGGGGACCTACGAGCAGTACTTC. The chain couples TRBV7-9 to TRBJ2-7, with D tentatively TRBD2 (5 bases). The CDR3 loop spans 15 amino acids. Per the germline V gene, CDR1 is SEHNR and CDR2 is FQNEAQ (reference sequence). Trimming took off 4 bases at V and 2 bases at J, with 15 bases between the two ends.

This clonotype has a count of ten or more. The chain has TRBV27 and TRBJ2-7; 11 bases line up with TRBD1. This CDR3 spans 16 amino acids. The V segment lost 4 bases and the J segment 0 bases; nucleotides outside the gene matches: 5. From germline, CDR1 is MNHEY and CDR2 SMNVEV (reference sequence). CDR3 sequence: CASSSPGQGGSYEQYF. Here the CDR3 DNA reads TGTGCCAGCAGTTCCCCGGGACAGGGGGGCTCCTACGAGCAGTACTTC.

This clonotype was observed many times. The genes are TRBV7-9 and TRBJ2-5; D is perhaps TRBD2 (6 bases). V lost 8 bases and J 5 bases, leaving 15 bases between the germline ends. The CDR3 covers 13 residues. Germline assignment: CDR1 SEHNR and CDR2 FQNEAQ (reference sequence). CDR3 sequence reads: CASQAGPGETQYF. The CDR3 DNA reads TGTGCCAGCCAGGCGGGACCGGGGGAGACCCAGTACTTC.

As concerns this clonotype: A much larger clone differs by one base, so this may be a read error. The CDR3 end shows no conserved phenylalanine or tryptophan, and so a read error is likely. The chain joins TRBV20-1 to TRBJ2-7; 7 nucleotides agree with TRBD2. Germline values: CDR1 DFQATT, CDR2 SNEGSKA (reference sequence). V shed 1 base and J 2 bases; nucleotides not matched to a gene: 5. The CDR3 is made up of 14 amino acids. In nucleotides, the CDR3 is TGCAGTGCTAGAGCCGGGGGGAGGGCCTACGAGCAGTACCTC. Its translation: CSARAGGRAYEQYL.

CDR3 nucleotides: TGTGCCAGCAGTGTAGCGCCGACCTACGAGCAGTACTTC. The encoded protein is CASSVAPTYEQYF. This chain uses TRBV2 with TRBJ2-7, with a weak D call TRBD2 (5 bases). The germline V gene has CDR1 SNHLY and CDR2 FYNNEI. Trimming cost V 4 bases and J 2 bases, with 9 bases left between them. This CDR3 contains 13 residues.

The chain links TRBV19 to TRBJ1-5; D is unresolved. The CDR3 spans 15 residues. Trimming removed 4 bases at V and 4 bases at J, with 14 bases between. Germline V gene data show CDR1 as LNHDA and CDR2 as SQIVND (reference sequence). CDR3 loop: CASSRTVLGNQPQHF. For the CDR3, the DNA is TGTGCCAGTAGTAGAACAGTTCTCGGGAATCAGCCCCAGCATTTT.

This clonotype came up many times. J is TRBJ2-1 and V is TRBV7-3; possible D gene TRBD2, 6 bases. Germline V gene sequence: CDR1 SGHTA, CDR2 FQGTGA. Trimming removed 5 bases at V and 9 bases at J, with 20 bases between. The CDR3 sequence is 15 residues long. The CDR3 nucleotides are TGTGCCAGCAGCATGGGGACTGGGGGAGCAGGTGAGCAGTTCTTC. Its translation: CASSMGTGGAGEQFF.

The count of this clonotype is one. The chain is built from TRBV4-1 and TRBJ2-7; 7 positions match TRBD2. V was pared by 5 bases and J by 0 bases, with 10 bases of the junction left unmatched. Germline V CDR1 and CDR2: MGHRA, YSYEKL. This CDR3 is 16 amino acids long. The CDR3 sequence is CASSYHLAESSYEQYF. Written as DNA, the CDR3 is TGCGCCAGCAGCTACCACCTAGCGGAGAGCTCCTACGAGCAGTACTTC.

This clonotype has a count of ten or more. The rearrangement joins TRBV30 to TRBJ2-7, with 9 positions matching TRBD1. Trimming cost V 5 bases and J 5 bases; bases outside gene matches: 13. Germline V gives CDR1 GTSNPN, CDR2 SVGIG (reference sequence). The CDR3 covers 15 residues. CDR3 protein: CAWSNPDRGSDEQYF. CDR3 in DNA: TGTGCCTGGTCGAACCCGGACAGGGGTAGCGACGAGCAGTACTTC.

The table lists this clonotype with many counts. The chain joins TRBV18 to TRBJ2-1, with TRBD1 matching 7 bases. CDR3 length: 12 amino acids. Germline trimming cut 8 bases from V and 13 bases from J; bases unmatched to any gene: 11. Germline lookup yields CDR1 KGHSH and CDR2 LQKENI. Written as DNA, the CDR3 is TGTGCCAGCACCGGACAGGCGAGTTTTCAGTTCTTC. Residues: CASTGQASFQFF. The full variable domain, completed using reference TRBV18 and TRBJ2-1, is NAGVMQNPRHLVRRRGQEARLRCSPMKGHSHVYWYRQLPEEGLKFMVYLQKENIIDESGMPKERFSAEFPKEGPSILRIQQVVRGDSAAYFCASTGQASFQFFGPGTRLTVL.

CDR3 residues: CASRVDGIAGGQFF. As DNA, the CDR3 is TGTGCCAGCAGAGTGGACGGAATAGCGGGCGGGCAGTTCTTC. The V and J genes are TRBV2 and TRBJ2-1; 7 nucleotides agree with TRBD2. Germline-derived CDR1 and CDR2 are SNHLY and FYNNEI. V was pared by 6 bases and J by 12 bases, with 14 bases of the junction left unmatched. The CDR3 is made up of 14 amino acids.

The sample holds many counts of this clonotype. CDR3 sequence: CASSAIPGQGADTQYF. CDR3 DNA: TGTGCCAGCAGTGCAATACCGGGACAGGGGGCAGATACGCAGTATTTT. The chain uses TRBV27 and TRBJ2-3; 11 positions agree with TRBD1. The CDR3 spans 16 residues. Germline V CDR1 and CDR2: MNHEY, SMNVEV (reference sequence). The junction had 8 bases not matched to a gene; V was cut back by 5 bases and J by 4 bases.

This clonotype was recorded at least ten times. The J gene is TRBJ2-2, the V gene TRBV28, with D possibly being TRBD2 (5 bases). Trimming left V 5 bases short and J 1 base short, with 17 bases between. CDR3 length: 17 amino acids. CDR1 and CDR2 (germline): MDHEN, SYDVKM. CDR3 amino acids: CASSTTLIEGNTGELFF. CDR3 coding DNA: TGTGCCAGCAGTACGACCCTGATAGAGGGGAACACCGGGGAGCTGTTTTTT.

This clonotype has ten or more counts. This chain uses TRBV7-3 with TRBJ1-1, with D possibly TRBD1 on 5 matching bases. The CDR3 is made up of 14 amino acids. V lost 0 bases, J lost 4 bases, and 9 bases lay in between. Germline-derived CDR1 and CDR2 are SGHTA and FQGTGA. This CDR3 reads CASSLTGDGTEAFF. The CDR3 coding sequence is TGTGCCAGCAGCTTAACAGGGGATGGCACTGAAGCTTTCTTT.

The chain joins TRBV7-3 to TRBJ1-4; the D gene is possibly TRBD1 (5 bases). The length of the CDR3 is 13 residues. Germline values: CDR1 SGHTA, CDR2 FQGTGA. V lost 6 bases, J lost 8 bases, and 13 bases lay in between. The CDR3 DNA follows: TGTGCCAGCAGTTTTAACGCAGGGGAAAAACTGTTTTTT. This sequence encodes CASSFNAGEKLFF.

The CDR3 coding sequence is TGCGCCAGCAGCTTGGTCGGTCTGGCACAGGAGAATGAAAAACTGTTTTTT. This codes for CASSLVGLAQENEKLFF. The chain is built from TRBV5-1 and TRBJ1-4, with a weak D call TRBD1 (5 bases). This CDR3 has 17 amino acids. V was cut by 0 bases and J by 5 bases, with 17 bases left in between. Germline V gives CDR1 SGHRS, CDR2 YFSETQ.

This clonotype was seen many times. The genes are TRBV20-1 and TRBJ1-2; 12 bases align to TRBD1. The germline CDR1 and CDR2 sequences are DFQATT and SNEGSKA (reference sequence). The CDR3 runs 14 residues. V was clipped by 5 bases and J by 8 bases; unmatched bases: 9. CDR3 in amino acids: CSAPPGQGAGGYTF. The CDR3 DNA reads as TGCAGTGCTCCTCCGGGACAGGGGGCAGGGGGCTACACCTTC.

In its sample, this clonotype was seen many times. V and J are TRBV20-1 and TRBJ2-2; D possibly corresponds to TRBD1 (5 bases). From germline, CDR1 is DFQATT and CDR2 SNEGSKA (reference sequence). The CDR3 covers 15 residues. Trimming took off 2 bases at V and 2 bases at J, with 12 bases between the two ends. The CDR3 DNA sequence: TGCAGTGCTAGATTTAGACAGCATAACACCGGGGAGCTGTTTTTT. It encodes CSARFRQHNTGELFF.

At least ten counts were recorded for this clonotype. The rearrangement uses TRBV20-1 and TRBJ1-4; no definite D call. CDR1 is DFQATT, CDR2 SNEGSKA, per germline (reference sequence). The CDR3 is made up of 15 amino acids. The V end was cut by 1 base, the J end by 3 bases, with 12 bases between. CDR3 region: CSARGLGRSNEKLFF. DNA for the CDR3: TGCAGTGCTAGAGGGTTAGGGAGATCTAATGAAAAACTGTTTTTT.

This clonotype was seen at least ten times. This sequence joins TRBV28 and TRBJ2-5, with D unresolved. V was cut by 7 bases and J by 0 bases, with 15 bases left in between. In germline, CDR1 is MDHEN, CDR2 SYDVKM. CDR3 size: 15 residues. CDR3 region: CASKPDGQYQETQYF. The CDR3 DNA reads TGTGCCAGCAAACCGGATGGGCAGTACCAAGAGACCCAGTACTTC.

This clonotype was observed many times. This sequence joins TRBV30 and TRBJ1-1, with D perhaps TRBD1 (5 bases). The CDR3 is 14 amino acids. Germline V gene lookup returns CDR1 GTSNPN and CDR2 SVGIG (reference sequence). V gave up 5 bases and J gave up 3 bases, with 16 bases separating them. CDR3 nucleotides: TGTGCCTGGGAAGGAGGACATGGGGACACTGAAGCTTTCTTT. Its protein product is CAWEGGHGDTEAFF.

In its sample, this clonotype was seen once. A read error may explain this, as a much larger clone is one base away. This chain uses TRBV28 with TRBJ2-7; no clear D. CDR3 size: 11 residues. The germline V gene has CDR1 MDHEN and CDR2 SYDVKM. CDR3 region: CASSKAYEQCF. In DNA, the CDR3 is TGTGCCAGCAGTAAAGCGTACGAGCAGTGCTTC.